This T cell receptor beta chain came from a study of blood T cell repertoires in COVID-19. Study overall: There were acute and convalescent COVID-19 samples, and they came from the United States, Italy and Spain. Sources were T cells, B-cell-depleted T cells, or PBMCs; the material itself was cDNA or gDNA.

The CDR3 is 13 amino acids. Germline V lookup: CDR1 MGHRA, CDR2 YSYEKL. Trimming at V came to 4 bases and at J to 7 bases, leaving 5 bases not matched to a gene. Per the original methods: Amplification from reference gene primers served as the basis for estimated nucleated cell counts. TCRdb keeps only in-frame clones here, not all; method: immunoSEQ multiplex PCR. V, J and clone size are those of that table, while D and trimming were read from the DNA. In the table there are about 160,000 clones, roughly 84% of which are singletons. The chain uses TRBV4-1 and TRBJ2-7; TRBD1 aligns across 9 bases. The sequence was obtained from a woman older than 75 with active or convalescent COVID-19. The source material was peripheral blood. CDR3 nucleotide sequence: TGCGCCAGCAGCCCCTGGACAGGGGAAGAGCAGTACTTC. This encodes CASSPWTGEEQYF.